The 14 T cell receptor beta chains in this list originate from one sample, sequenced in a study of T cells in Graves' hyperthyroidism and ophthalmopathy. What was amplified from RNA transcripts were TCR beta CDR3 regions. During a first-round RT-PCR of the TCR CDR3, the HTBI primer set was used. TCRdb called the multiplex PCR reads again in MiXCR, with one record for every CDR3 protein. This table has roughly 700,000 distinct CDR3 sequences, 14% appearing once. The specimen was blood. These receptors were obtained from a woman aged 18-30 years with Graves' hyperthyroidism.

This clonotype was counted at least ten times. V gene TRBV28 combines with J gene TRBJ2-4; D tentatively reads TRBD1 or TRBD2 (7 bases each). CDR1 and CDR2 from the germline V gene are MDHEN and SYDVKM. Trimming removed 2 bases at V and 2 bases at J, with 19 bases between. CDR3 length equals 18 residues. The CDR3 DNA sequence: TGTGCCAGCAGTTTAATAAGGGCAGGGGGGGAGACCAAAAACATTCAGTACTTC. Its protein is CASSLIRAGGETKNIQYF.

This clonotype was observed a few times. The chain recombines TRBV4-2 with TRBJ2-7; a possible D gene is TRBD2 (6 bases). Germline CDR1 reads LGHNA; CDR2 reads YNFKEQ. The CDR3 length is 14 residues. V was clipped by 0 bases and J by 2 bases, with 8 bases between them. CDR3 in amino acids: CASSQDLAAYEQYF. For the CDR3, the DNA is TGTGCCAGCAGCCAAGATTTAGCGGCCTACGAGCAGTACTTC.

The genes are TRBV6-1 and TRBJ1-5; no firm D call. The CDR3 sequence is 14 residues long. Germline V gene sequence: CDR1 MNHNS, CDR2 SASEGT. V dropped 6 bases and J dropped 2 bases, with 11 bases sitting between them. The CDR3 region has the DNA TGTGCCAGCAGAGTAGGGCCGCGCAATCAGCCCCAGCATTTT. The encoded protein is CASRVGPRNQPQHF.

This clonotype was seen at least ten times. V usage is TRBV2 and J usage is TRBJ2-1, with TRBD2 as a possible D gene (5 bases). The length of the CDR3 is 15 residues. Trimming took off 5 bases at V and 8 bases at J, with 19 bases between the two ends. The germline CDR1 and CDR2 sequences are SNHLY and FYNNEI. The CDR3 sequence is CASSPFLAPMDEQFF. The CDR3 DNA reads as TGTGCCAGCAGTCCGTTTCTAGCACCGATGGATGAGCAGTTCTTC.

Ten or more counts support this clonotype. The chain has TRBV6-5 and TRBJ1-5; D gene uncertain. Germline CDR1 MNHEY, CDR2 SVGAGI. The CDR3 has 14 amino acids. The V end was cut by 1 base, the J end by 6 bases, with 10 bases between. CDR3 bases: TGTGCCAGCAGTTACTTATTCGGTGGTCAGCCCCAGCATTTT. Translating it yields CASSYLFGGQPQHF.

V is TRBV10-1 and J is TRBJ2-7, with D perhaps matching TRBD2 (6 bases). V lost 10 bases to trimming and J lost 5 bases, with 12 bases between them. Germline values: CDR1 WNHNN, CDR2 SYGVQD (reference sequence). The CDR3 is made up of 11 amino acids. Here the CDR3 DNA reads TGCGCCACGGGGGAGAGCGACGAGCAGTACTTC. Translating gives CATGESDEQYF.

The chain combines TRBV6-5 with TRBJ1-5, with TRBD1 as a possible D gene (5 bases). The V gene's germline CDR1 is MNHEY and CDR2 SVGAGI. CDR3 size: 16 residues. V was trimmed by 2 bases and J by 1 base, leaving 12 bases between them. Here the CDR3 reads CASSYPVRGSNQPQHF. The CDR3 region has the DNA TGTGCCAGCAGTTACCCGGTCCGGGGGAGCAATCAGCCCCAGCATTTT.

This chain uses TRBV4-1 with TRBJ2-7; D is perhaps TRBD1 (6 bases). V gave up 4 bases and J gave up 0 bases, with 13 bases separating them. In germline, CDR1 is MGHRA, CDR2 YSYEKL. The CDR3 is 15 residues long. CDR3 DNA sequence: TGCGCCAGCAGCCCAGTAGACAGGAGCTCCTACGAGCAGTACTTC. This translates into CASSPVDRSSYEQYF.

The table lists this clonotype with a few counts. V is TRBV7-2 and J is TRBJ2-1; TRBD1 might be the D (6 bases). V dropped 3 bases and J dropped 13 bases, with 13 bases sitting between them. This CDR3 spans 12 amino acids. Per germline, CDR1 SGHTA and CDR2 FQGNSA. The CDR3 protein is CASSLTGGAQFF. CDR3 bases: TGTGCCAGCAGCTTGACAGGTGGAGCCCAGTTCTTC. Drawing the rest from reference TRBV7-2 and TRBJ2-1, the complete variable domain is GAGVSQSPSNKVTEKGKDVELRCDPISGHTALYWYRQSLGQGLEFLIYFQGNSAPDKSGLPSDRFSAERTGGSVSTLTIQRTQQEDSAVYLCASSLTGGAQFFGPGTRLTVL.

A few counts support this clonotype. The chain carries TRBV20-1 and TRBJ2-7; 9 bases line up with TRBD2. The CDR3 has 12 amino acids. V dropped 6 bases and J dropped 4; count of bases not matched to a gene: 4. Germline-derived CDR1 and CDR2 are DFQATT and SNEGSKA (reference sequence). The CDR3 reads CSARTSVYEQYF. CDR3 sequence (DNA): TGCAGTGCCCGGACTAGCGTGTACGAGCAGTACTTC.

This clonotype has a count of ten or more. The J gene is TRBJ2-7, the V gene TRBV5-1; weak D call: TRBD2 (6 bases). V lost 4 bases, J lost 0 bases, and 17 bases lay in between. The CDR3 has 16 residues. CDR1 is SGHRS and CDR2 is YFSETQ in the germline V gene. The CDR3 sequence: CASSTRGGRSSYEQYF. The CDR3 DNA reads TGCGCCAGCAGCACACGCGGTGGGAGGAGCTCCTACGAGCAGTACTTC.

This clonotype has only a few counts. This rearrangement joins TRBV20-1 to TRBJ1-1, with D hard to call. CDR1 and CDR2 from the germline V gene are DFQATT and SNEGSKA (reference sequence). The V gene lost 7 bases and the J gene lost 6 bases, with 3 bases spanning the gap. The CDR3 totals 8 residues. In DNA form, the CDR3 reads TGCAGTGGGGCTGAAGCTTTCTTT. It encodes CSGAEAFF.

The chain uses TRBV4-1 and TRBJ2-1; 10 bases fit TRBD2. Trimming cost V 3 bases and J 6 bases; bases outside gene matches: 5. Germline CDR1 MGHRA, CDR2 YSYEKL. The length of the CDR3 is 15 residues. The CDR3 sequence is CASSHFLAGVNEQFF. CDR3 in DNA: TGCGCCAGCAGCCATTTTCTAGCGGGAGTCAATGAGCAGTTCTTC.

This clonotype was seen many times. The V and J genes are TRBV3-1 and TRBJ2-7, with 11 bases matching TRBD1. Trimming cost V 3 bases and J 3 bases; bases outside gene matches: 1. Germline V lookup: CDR1 LGHDT, CDR2 YNNKEL (reference sequence). There are 14 residues in the CDR3. CDR3 protein: CASSQGTGGYEQYF. Here the CDR3 DNA reads TGTGCCAGCAGCCAGGGGACAGGGGGCTACGAGCAGTACTTC.